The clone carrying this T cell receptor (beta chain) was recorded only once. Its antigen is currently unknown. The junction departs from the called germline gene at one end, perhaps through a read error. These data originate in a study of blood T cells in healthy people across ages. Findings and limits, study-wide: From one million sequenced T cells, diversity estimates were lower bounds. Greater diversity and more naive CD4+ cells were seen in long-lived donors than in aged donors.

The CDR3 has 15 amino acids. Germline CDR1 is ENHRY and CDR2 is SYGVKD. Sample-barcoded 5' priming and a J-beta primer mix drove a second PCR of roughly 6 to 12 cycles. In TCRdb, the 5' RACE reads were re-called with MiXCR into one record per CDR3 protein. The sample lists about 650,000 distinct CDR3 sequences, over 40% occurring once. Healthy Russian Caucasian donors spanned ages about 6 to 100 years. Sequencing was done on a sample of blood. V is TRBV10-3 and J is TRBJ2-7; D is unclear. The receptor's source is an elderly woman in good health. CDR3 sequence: CAFSNSHGSSYEQYF. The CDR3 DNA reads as TGTGCCTTCAGTAACTCCCATGGCAGCTCCTACGAGCAGTACTTC.